The 27 T cell receptor beta chains below come from one sample, sequenced in a study of T cells in localized non-small cell lung cancer (dated by TCRdb to the early 2020s). The library was produced with the immunoSEQ multiplex PCR assay. TCRdb obtained this table from immuneACCESS and retained in-frame rearrangements with V and J assigned. These tables miss some clones; where compared with another copy, unresolved V genes account for less than half of the shortfall, and the remainder is unexplained. The sample data list roughly 3,000 clones, and around 34% of these were observed just once. Jointly, the top ten make up 8% to 10% of the sample. The sequenced sample was lung tumor tissue, obtained before any cancer treatment. The receptor set was obtained from a female donor over 55 with stage I lung adenocarcinoma.

The chain combines TRBV12-5 with TRBJ2-7; 8 nucleotides agree with TRBD2. Germline values: CDR1 LGHNT, CDR2 FRNRAP. This CDR3 is 14 amino acids long. Written as DNA, the CDR3 is TGTGCCAGCGCACGGGAGGGGCTTGGGTACGAGCAGTACTTC. Protein: CASAREGLGYEQYF.

This clone was picked up a small number of times. The chain has TRBV19 and TRBJ1-2, with no clear D. V lost 5 bases and J lost 3, with 19 bases in between. Germline CDR1 is LNHDA and CDR2 is SQIVND (reference sequence). The CDR3 length is 16 residues. The CDR3 sequence: CASSALDTQPYYGYTF. CDR3 nucleotides: TGTGCCAGTAGTGCGCTCGACACACAGCCATACTATGGCTACACCTTC.

This chain connects TRBV19 to TRBJ2-1; 9 nucleotides line up with TRBD2. The CDR3 extends over 16 amino acids. With V trimmed by 2 bases and J by 5 bases, 7 bases remained unmatched. Germline V CDR1 and CDR2: LNHDA, SQIVND (reference sequence). CDR3 DNA sequence: TGTGCCAGTAGTATAAGCGCTAGCGGGACGCACAATGAGCAGTTCTTC. The encoded protein is CASSISASGTHNEQFF.

This clone was detected a few times. The gene calls are TRBV5-1 and TRBJ2-3, with D perhaps matching TRBD1 (6 bases). Trimming stripped 7 bases from V and 0 bases from J, with 12 bases between. The V gene's germline CDR1 is SGHRS and CDR2 YFSETQ. The CDR3 length is 14 residues. The CDR3 DNA reads TGCGCCAGCTTACGGGACACGAGCACAGATACGCAGTATTTT. It translates to CASLRDTSTDTQYF.

This clone was counted between two and nine times. This chain joins TRBV6-8 and TRBJ1-4; 7 nucleotides agree with TRBD1. With 6 bases clipped from V and 8 bases from J, the junction kept 9 bases outside the gene matches. The germline V gene has CDR1 MNHGY and CDR2 SAAAGT. This CDR3 is built from 14 residues. The CDR3 protein is CASSDRVGGEKLFF. The CDR3 bases are TGTGCCAGCAGCGACAGGGTCGGAGGGGAAAAACTGTTTTTT.

This clone is medium-sized (0.01 to 0.1%) by share. The chain recombines TRBV9 with TRBJ2-7; 8 bases fit TRBD1. Looked up from germline, CDR1 is SGDLS and CDR2 is YYNGEE. V was pared by 0 bases and J by 5 bases, with 4 bases of the junction left unmatched. The CDR3 sequence is 14 residues long. This CDR3 reads CASSVGAGGDEQYF. In DNA, the CDR3 is TGTGCCAGCAGCGTAGGGGCAGGGGGCGACGAGCAGTACTTC.

The chain links TRBV11-3 to TRBJ1-6, with D tentatively TRBD1 (5 bases). Germline values: CDR1 SGHNT, CDR2 YENEEA. Between the trimmed V and J ends, which lost 3 bases and 6 bases, there was a span of 9 bases. The CDR3 totals 14 residues. The CDR3 reads CASSFTGLNSPLHF. The CDR3 DNA follows: TGTGCCAGCAGCTTCACAGGCCTTAATTCACCCCTCCACTTT.

The chain employs TRBV6-8 and TRBJ1-6, with D possibly matching TRBD1 (5 bases). V was pared by 7 bases and J by 5 bases, with 12 bases between. Germline V gene lookup returns CDR1 MNHGY and CDR2 SAAAGT. This CDR3 spans 14 amino acids. For the CDR3, the DNA is TGTGCCAGCATTCCCGACAGAAATAATTCACCCCTCCACTTT. It is translated as CASIPDRNNSPLHF.

This sequence joins TRBV6-8 and TRBJ1-1, with TRBD1 identical over 8 bases. Germline assignment: CDR1 MNHGY and CDR2 SAAAGT. The CDR3 is 14 amino acids. J gave up 2 bases and V 4 bases, and 3 bases lay outside the gene matches. The CDR3 nucleotides read TGTGCCAGCAGTTCCGGACAGGGCAACACTGAAGCTTTCTTT. Its protein is CASSSGQGNTEAFF.

The genes are TRBV6-8 and TRBJ2-2; 7 nucleotides line up with TRBD1. Unmatched junction bases numbered 0, after V lost 5 bases and J lost 3 bases. CDR1 is MNHGY and CDR2 is SAAAGT in the germline V gene. The CDR3 loop spans 13 amino acids. DNA for the CDR3: TGTGCCAGCAGTGACAGGGACACCGGGGAGCTGTTTTTT. Translating it yields CASSDRDTGELFF.

The CDR3 DNA follows: TGTGCCATCAGTGAGGGGGAGAGCAATCAGCCCCAGCATTTT. This gives the protein CAISEGESNQPQHF. The chain has TRBV10-3 and TRBJ1-5; D remains unclear. With 2 bases removed from V and 1 base from J, the gap between germline ends came to 6 bases. The CDR3 spans 14 residues. Germline loops: CDR1 ENHRY, CDR2 SYGVKD.

V and J are TRBV5-1 and TRBJ1-1, with 10 positions matching TRBD1. This CDR3 is 16 amino acids long. V shed 4 bases, J shed 1 base, and the junction held 7 bases outside the gene matches. Germline CDR1 is SGHRS and CDR2 is YFSETQ. CDR3 bases: TGCGCCAGCAGCCTGACCGACAGGGGGCAGAACACTGAAGCTTTCTTT. This translates into CASSLTDRGQNTEAFF.

The CDR3 sequence: CASSEGGTSGYQETQYF. The CDR3 region has the DNA TGTGCCAGCAGCGAGGGAGGGACTAGCGGGTACCAAGAGACCCAGTACTTC. This chain joins TRBV9 and TRBJ2-5; the match to TRBD2 covers 12 bases. V lost 3 bases, J lost 0 bases, and 6 bases stayed unmatched. Germline values: CDR1 SGDLS, CDR2 YYNGEE. There are 17 residues in the CDR3. The variable domain in full, completed from reference TRBV9 and TRBJ2-5, reads DSGVTQTPKHLITATGQRVTLRCSPRSGDLSVYWYQQSLDQGLQFLIQYYNGEERAKGNILERFSAQQFPDLHSELNLSSLELGDSALYFCASSEGGTSGYQETQYFGPGTRLLVL.

The chain has TRBV1 and TRBJ1-3; whether TRBD1, the table's D call, matches the DNA was not checked. TRBV1 is designated a pseudogene. The length of the CDR3 is 16 residues. CDR3 in DNA: TGCGCCAGCAGCCAAGAGGGGGCCAGGGGCGGATACACCATATATTTT. The encoded protein is CASSQEGARGGYTIYF.

The chain joins TRBV11-3 to TRBJ2-5, with TRBD2 identical over 10 bases. There are 15 residues in the CDR3. V shed 3 bases, J shed 3 bases, and the junction held 4 bases outside the gene matches. Germline CDR1 and CDR2: SGHNT and YENEEA. The CDR3 DNA reads TGTGCCAGCAGCTTTGCTAGCGGGAGCGAAGAGACCCAGTACTTC. It codes for CASSFASGSEETQYF.

This chain connects TRBV11-3 to TRBJ2-2; 13 bases line up with TRBD2. This CDR3 is built from 18 residues. The V and J ends lost 6 bases and 3 bases, in that order; junction bases with no gene match: 10. Germline assignment: CDR1 SGHNT and CDR2 YENEEA. CDR3 sequence (DNA): TGTGCCAGCAGATACGCGACCGGACTAGCGGGGGACACCGGGGAGCTGTTTTTT. This gives the protein CASRYATGLAGDTGELFF.

This clone was picked up one time. CDR3 amino acids: CASSLGTGEQYF. The CDR3, as DNA: TGCGCCAGCAGCCTCGGGACAGGGGAGCAGTACTTC. The chain couples TRBV10-2 to TRBJ2-7; 9 nucleotides agree with TRBD1. With V trimmed by 6 bases and J by 7 bases, 4 bases remained unmatched. CDR3 length: 12 residues. Germline V gives CDR1 WSHSY, CDR2 SAAADI.

The chain carries TRBV9 and TRBJ2-1, with TRBD1 matching 7 bases. CDR1 SGDLS and CDR2 YYNGEE come from the germline V gene. The CDR3 totals 15 residues. V lost 4 bases to trimming and J lost 3 bases; unmatched junction nucleotides: 7. This CDR3 is CASSTAGTVYNEQFF. In nucleotides, the CDR3 is TGTGCCAGCAGCACCGCCGGGACAGTCTACAATGAGCAGTTCTTC. The full variable domain, its missing parts supplied by reference TRBV9 and TRBJ2-1, is DSGVTQTPKHLITATGQRVTLRCSPRSGDLSVYWYQQSLDQGLQFLIQYYNGEERAKGNILERFSAQQFPDLHSELNLSSLELGDSALYFCASSTAGTVYNEQFFGPGTRLTVL.

The V and J genes are TRBV5-1 and TRBJ1-3; D not certain. The CDR3 has 15 residues. With 3 bases removed from V and 0 bases from J, the gap between germline ends came to 10 bases. Germline assignment: CDR1 SGHRS and CDR2 YFSETQ. The CDR3 DNA is TGCGCCAGCAGCTCCCGGGGAGACTCTGGAAACACCATATATTTT. This gives the protein CASSSRGDSGNTIYF.

The chain is built from TRBV11-1 and TRBJ2-1; 10 bases agree with TRBD2. The CDR3 is made up of 14 amino acids. The ends lost 3 bases at V and 9 bases at J; junction bases unmatched: 5. The germline gives CDR1 SGHAT, CDR2 FQDESV (reference sequence). CDR3 amino acids: CASSLTGTSVEQFF. The CDR3 DNA follows: TGTGCCAGCAGCTTGACCGGGACTAGCGTTGAGCAGTTCTTC. Full variable domain (outside the CDR3, taken from reference TRBV11-1 and TRBJ2-1): EAEVAQSPRYKITEKSQAVAFWCDPISGHATLYWYRQILGQGPELLVQFQDESVVDDSQLPKDRFSAERLKGVDSTLKIQPAELGDSAMYLCASSLTGTSVEQFFGPGTRLTVL.

The chain combines TRBV4-1 with TRBJ2-1, with 12 bases that match TRBD2. Germline loops: CDR1 MGHRA, CDR2 YSYEKL. The V and J ends lost 3 bases and 6 bases, in that order; junction bases with no gene match: 9. The CDR3 consists of 17 residues. CDR3 sequence (DNA): TGCGCCAGCAGCCAGTACCAGACTAGCGGGGGATTCAATGAGCAGTTCTTC. Residues: CASSQYQTSGGFNEQFF.

This clone was observed a handful of times. The V and J genes are TRBV10-3 and TRBJ1-4; 7 bases line up with TRBD1. The germline gives CDR1 ENHRY, CDR2 SYGVKD. V shed 0 bases, J shed 4 bases, and the junction held 2 bases outside the gene matches. The CDR3 extends over 15 amino acids. This CDR3 is CAISESGGLNEKLFF. CDR3 nucleotides: TGTGCCATCAGTGAGTCAGGGGGCCTTAATGAAAAACTGTTTTTT.

This clone has only a few counts. This chain connects TRBV11-3 to TRBJ2-7; D unclear. CDR1 is SGHNT, CDR2 YENEEA, per germline. V lost 3 bases, J lost 2 bases, and 11 bases lay in between. This CDR3 spans 14 amino acids. The CDR3 nucleotides read TGTGCCAGCAGCTTGCCCGAATTACCCTACGAGCAGTACTTC. Translating it yields CASSLPELPYEQYF.

V gene TRBV9 combines with J gene TRBJ1-2; tentatively, D is TRBD1 (5 bases). The CDR3 covers 15 residues. V was shortened by 4 bases and J by 1 base, with 14 bases between the two germline ends. The germline CDR1 and CDR2 sequences are SGDLS and YYNGEE. CDR3 loop: CASSIQATLNYGYTF. The CDR3 bases are TGTGCCAGCAGCATACAGGCCACCCTTAACTATGGCTACACCTTC.

The chain joins TRBV18 to TRBJ1-1, with TRBD1 as a possible D gene (6 bases). The CDR3 contains 16 residues. V lost 0 bases, J lost 6 bases, and 17 bases lay in between. Per germline, CDR1 KGHSH and CDR2 LQKENI. CDR3 sequence (DNA): TGTGCCAGCTCACCACCGAACGGGCAGGGGTTATCTGAAGCTTTCTTT. This gives the protein CASSPPNGQGLSEAFF.

The CDR3 bases are TGTGCCAGTAGTACCCAGATGCAGGGTTTCAATCAGCCCCAGCATTTT. The encoded protein is CASSTQMQGFNQPQHF. The chain recombines TRBV19 with TRBJ1-5, with D possibly TRBD1 on 5 matching bases. Germline V gene sequence: CDR1 LNHDA, CDR2 SQIVND (reference sequence). This CDR3 spans 16 amino acids. Trimming removed 4 bases at V and 3 bases at J, with 16 bases between. Full variable domain (outside the CDR3, taken from reference TRBV19 and TRBJ1-5): DGGITQSPKYLFRKEGQNVTLSCEQNLNHDAMYWYRQDPGQGLRLIYYSQIVNDFQKGDIAEGYSVSREKKESFPLTVTSAQKNPTAFYLCASSTQMQGFNQPQHFGDGTRLSIL.

The chain joins TRBV5-5 to TRBJ2-3, with TRBD2 as a possible D gene (6 bases). This CDR3 has 18 amino acids. CDR1 SGHKS and CDR2 YYEKEE come from the germline V gene (reference sequence). Trimming took off 0 bases at V and 2 bases at J, with 19 bases between the two ends. The CDR3: CASSLGGLRAPNTDTQYF. The CDR3 bases are TGTGCCAGCAGCTTGGGGGGACTTAGAGCACCGAACACAGATACGCAGTATTTT. Full variable domain (rest looked up from reference TRBV5-5 and TRBJ2-3): DAGVTQSPTHLIKTRGQQVTLRCSPISGHKSVSWYQQVLGQGPQFIFQYYEKEERGRGNFPDRFSARQFPNYSSELNVNALLLGDSALYLCASSLGGLRAPNTDTQYFGPGTRLTVL.